These 31 T cell receptor beta chains originate from one sample sequenced in a study of radiation and T cells in renal cell carcinoma. Clones were sequenced by immunoSEQ multiplex PCR, and TCRdb holds only the in-frame ones, with some missing. The repertoire includes 7,200 or so clones, approximately 64% of them detected once, and almost 40% sits in the top ten. Stated treatment: treatment-naive control, cytoreductive nephrectomy. Here the sequenced sample was tumor tissue, taken from a patient whose treatment was nephrectomy without radiotherapy. The receptors here all came from a woman aged 70 to 79 with renal cell carcinoma.

The chain couples TRBV30 to TRBJ2-7; no reliable D call. This CDR3 region has 16 residues. In germline, CDR1 is GTSNPN, CDR2 SVGIG (reference sequence). With 2 bases removed from V and 0 bases from J, the gap between germline ends came to 17 bases. The DNA for the CDR3 is TGTGCCTGGAGTCCCCCCGGCCTCAAGGGCTCCTACGAGCAGTACTTC. Translating it yields CAWSPPGLKGSYEQYF.

With regard to this clone: No conserved phenylalanine or tryptophan is present at the end of the CDR3, so a read error is the likely explanation. No DNA is shown, since the ends of the CDR3 on it are uncertain; the CDR3 is the one TCRdb lists. V usage is TRBV7-3 and J usage is TRBJ1-5. The germline CDR1 and CDR2 sequences are SGHTA and FQGTGA. The CDR3 has 16 amino acids, counting both end residues. CDR3 loop: CARPAGRLSIAISPSI.

The rearrangement uses TRBV12-5 and TRBJ1-2, with 9 bases lining up with TRBD1. Germline V gives CDR1 LGHNT, CDR2 FRNRAP. The CDR3 sequence is 14 residues long. Trimming removed 9 bases from V and 8 bases from J; junction bases left unmatched: 13. The CDR3 DNA is TGTGCTAGAGGCACCGGGACAGGGTCTAGCGGCTACACCTTC. Its translation is CARGTGTGSSGYTF.

This clone was counted a few times. The chain carries TRBV7-6 and TRBJ1-2, with a tentative D call TRBD1 (5 bases). This CDR3 region has 15 residues. Between the trimmed V and J ends, which lost 2 bases and 0 bases, there was a span of 10 bases. CDR1 SGHVS and CDR2 FNYEAQ come from the germline V gene. Here the CDR3 DNA reads TGTGCCAGCAGCTTACGGGGCACCACTAACTATGGCTACACCTTC. It is translated as CASSLRGTTNYGYTF.

The J gene is TRBJ1-2, the V gene TRBV7-2; D unclear. CDR1 is SGHTA, CDR2 FQGNSA, per germline. V was trimmed by 5 bases and J by 6 bases, leaving 13 bases between them. The CDR3 is 13 amino acids. The CDR3 reads CASSVGKLNGYTF. DNA for the CDR3: TGTGCCAGCAGCGTAGGGAAATTAAATGGCTACACCTTC.

There are a few counts of this clone. The gene calls are TRBV7-9 and TRBJ1-3; no clear D. CDR3 size: 17 residues. Germline V lookup: CDR1 SEHNR, CDR2 FQNEAQ (reference sequence). The V and J ends lost 0 bases and 0 bases respectively, with 12 bases between them. CDR3 protein: CASSLATSGASGNTIYF. Here the CDR3 DNA reads TGTGCCAGCAGCTTAGCGACCTCAGGTGCCTCTGGAAACACCATATATTTT. The full variable domain, rest sourced from reference TRBV7-9 and TRBJ1-3, is DTGVSQNPRHKITKRGQNVTFRCDPISEHNRLYWYRQTLGQGPEFLTYFQNEAQLEKSRLLSDRFSAERPKGSFSTLEIQRTEQGDSAMYLCASSLATSGASGNTIYFGEGSWLTVV.

The chain has TRBV7-8 and TRBJ1-6, with D tentatively TRBD1 (5 bases). Germline CDR1 and CDR2: SGHVS and FQNEAQ. CDR3 length equals 15 residues. V lost 1 base, J lost 5 bases, and 9 bases lay in between. The CDR3 loop reads CASSLVSGHNSPLHF. The CDR3 nucleotides read TGTGCCAGCAGCTTAGTATCAGGGCATAATTCACCCCTCCACTTT. The variable domain in full, with the rest retrieved from reference TRBV7-8 and TRBJ1-6, is GAGVSQSPRYKVAKRGQDVALRCDPISGHVSLFWYQQALGQGPEFLTYFQNEAQLDKSGLPSDRFFAERPEGSVSTLKIQRTQQEDSAVYLCASSLVSGHNSPLHFGNGTRLTVT.

This chain uses TRBV19 with TRBJ1-1; TRBD1 agrees at 7 bases. CDR1 is LNHDA and CDR2 is SQIVND in the germline V gene (reference sequence). J was trimmed by 0 bases and V by 11 bases; bases with no gene match: 15. The CDR3 length is 16 residues. The CDR3 is CASVPFPGTVNTEAFF. CDR3 sequence (DNA): TGTGCCTCAGTACCCTTCCCCGGGACAGTGAACACTGAAGCTTTCTTT.

The sample holds a few counts of this clone. The V gene is TRBV11-1, the J gene TRBJ2-5; weak D call: TRBD1 (6 bases). Trimming pared 4 bases from V and 5 bases from J, leaving 14 bases between. The germline gives CDR1 SGHAT, CDR2 FQDESV (reference sequence). The CDR3 has 14 residues. The CDR3 region is CASSSGEGGETQYF. CDR3 nucleotide sequence: TGTGCCAGCAGCTCAGGGGAAGGTGGGGAGACCCAGTACTTC.

The J gene is TRBJ2-2, the V gene TRBV7-3; TRBD2 aligns across 12 bases. Trimming cost V 5 bases and J 7 bases; bases outside gene matches: 5. Germline CDR1 reads SGHTA; CDR2 reads FQGTGA. The CDR3 extends over 15 amino acids. CDR3 nucleotide sequence: TGTGCCAGCAGCCTGACTAGCGGGGGAAACGGGGAGCTGTTTTTT. Encoded protein: CASSLTSGGNGELFF.

This clone is deemed medium-sized. The chain joins TRBV2 to TRBJ1-5; D is possibly TRBD1 (6 bases). Trimming shortened V by 2 bases and J by 2 bases, and 10 bases separated the two germline ends. From germline, CDR1 is SNHLY and CDR2 FYNNEI. CDR3 size: 15 residues. The CDR3 loop reads CASSEHRAGNQPQHF. The CDR3 DNA is TGTGCCAGCAGTGAACACAGGGCTGGCAATCAGCCCCAGCATTTT.

The chain links TRBV4-2 to TRBJ2-3; 8 bases match TRBD1. The trim removed 4 bases at V and 0 bases at J, leaving 12 bases unmatched. Germline values: CDR1 LGHNA, CDR2 YNFKEQ. The CDR3 extends over 18 amino acids. The DNA of the CDR3 is TGTGCCAGCAGCCCTAACTACCGGACAGGGAGTAGCACAGATACGCAGTATTTT. This gives the protein CASSPNYRTGSSTDTQYF.

CDR3 DNA: TGTGCCAGCAGCCCTAAGGGCGGAACTAATGAAAAACTGTTTTTT. Its translation: CASSPKGGTNEKLFF. The rearrangement links TRBV7-9 to TRBJ1-4; D unclear. With 5 bases removed from V and 1 base from J, the gap between germline ends came to 11 bases. The CDR3 consists of 15 residues. Germline assignment: CDR1 SEHNR and CDR2 FQNEAQ (reference sequence).

The chain employs TRBV5-6 and TRBJ1-3, with no clear D. This CDR3 contains 13 residues. Germline V gene lookup returns CDR1 SGHDT and CDR2 YYEEEE. Trimming took off 0 bases at V and 2 bases at J, with 3 bases between the two ends. CDR3 amino acids: CASSLAAGNTIYF. CDR3 nucleotides: TGTGCCAGCAGCTTGGCAGCTGGAAACACCATATATTTT.

A note on this clone: A read error may produce the germline difference seen at one junction end. The chain joins TRBV5-1 to TRBJ2-7, with TRBD1 identical over 9 bases. Germline-derived CDR1 and CDR2 are SGHRS and YFSETQ. This CDR3 has 15 amino acids. CDR3 protein: CASSLGDPITGGEDF. Written as DNA, the CDR3 is TGCGCCAGCAGCTTGGGGGATCCGATCACAGGGGGCGAGGACTTC.

This clone has more than one count but fewer than ten. The J gene is TRBJ2-3, the V gene TRBV29-1; D tentatively fits TRBD1 or TRBD2 (5 bases each). Germline CDR1 SQVTM, CDR2 ANQGSEA. This CDR3 contains 12 residues. The V end lost 2 bases, the J end lost 4 bases, and 7 bases lay between the germline ends. This CDR3 reads CSVERDPDTQYF. CDR3 bases: TGCAGCGTTGAAAGGGACCCAGATACGCAGTATTTT.

The chain has TRBV30 and TRBJ1-3; D call uncertain. The CDR3 runs 15 residues. Trimming stripped 2 bases from V and 0 bases from J, with 11 bases between. Germline CDR1 GTSNPN, CDR2 SVGIG (reference sequence). The CDR3 sequence is CAWSFPGNSGNTIYF. CDR3 DNA: TGTGCCTGGAGTTTCCCCGGGAACTCTGGAAACACCATATATTTT. Together with reference TRBV30 and TRBJ1-3, the CDR3 gives the full variable domain: SQTIHQWPATLVQPVGSPLSLECTVEGTSNPNLYWYRQAAGRGLQLLFYSVGIGQISSEVPQNLSASRPQDRQFILSSKKLLLSDSGFYLCAWSFPGNSGNTIYFGEGSWLTVV.

The V gene is TRBV9, the J gene TRBJ1-6; D unclear. CDR3 size: 12 residues. The germline CDR1 and CDR2 sequences are SGDLS and YYNGEE. The V gene lost 7 bases and the J gene lost 8 bases, with 10 bases spanning the gap. For the CDR3, the DNA is TGTGCCAGCGCTTTAAATGATTCACCCCTCCACTTT. Residues: CASALNDSPLHF.

V gene TRBV30 combines with J gene TRBJ2-1; D remains unclear. The CDR3 contains 11 residues. Germline V lookup: CDR1 GTSNPN, CDR2 SVGIG (reference sequence). V was pared by 3 bases and J by 2 bases, with 2 bases between. The CDR3: CAWSPYNEQFF. The CDR3 region has the DNA TGTGCCTGGAGCCCCTACAATGAGCAGTTCTTC.

This clone is large within its sample. V usage is TRBV6-1 and J usage is TRBJ1-5; D gene ambiguous. The length of the CDR3 is 15 residues. Trimming shortened V by 6 bases and J by 3 bases, and 15 bases separated the two germline ends. The V gene's germline CDR1 is MNHNS and CDR2 SASEGT. CDR3 loop: CASSLPANSNQPQHF. The CDR3 bases are TGTGCCAGCAGCCTACCGGCAAATTCCAATCAGCCCCAGCATTTT.

The V gene is TRBV14, the J gene TRBJ2-1; D ambiguous. With 1 base removed from V and 1 base from J, the gap between germline ends came to 8 bases. Germline CDR1 and CDR2: SGHDN and FVKESK. The CDR3 runs to 15 residues. The CDR3 region is CASSQGANSYNEQFF. The DNA of the CDR3 is TGTGCCAGCAGCCAAGGGGCTAATTCCTACAATGAGCAGTTCTTC.

This clone was seen more than once but under ten times. The rearrangement uses TRBV6-1 and TRBJ1-1; possibly TRBD1 for D (5 bases). The V end lost 4 bases, the J end lost 1 base, and 10 bases lay between the germline ends. The length of the CDR3 is 14 residues. Per the germline V gene, CDR1 is MNHNS and CDR2 is SASEGT. The DNA for the CDR3 is TGTGCCAGCAGTGTAGGGGACCAGAACACTGAAGCTTTCTTT. It specifies CASSVGDQNTEAFF.

The DNA for the CDR3 is TGTGCCTGGATGACACAGGGGGTTGAGACCCAGTACTTC. It translates to CAWMTQGVETQYF. The chain has TRBV30 and TRBJ2-5, with 8 bases that match TRBD1. In germline, CDR1 is GTSNPN, CDR2 SVGIG (reference sequence). The CDR3 contains 13 residues. V gave up 4 bases and J gave up 5 bases; unmatched junction bases: 6. The entire variable domain, with the rest obtained from reference TRBV30 and TRBJ2-5, is as follows: SQTIHQWPATLVQPVGSPLSLECTVEGTSNPNLYWYRQAAGRGLQLLFYSVGIGQISSEVPQNLSASRPQDRQFILSSKKLLLSDSGFYLCAWMTQGVETQYFGPGTRLLVL.

This clone was counted a few times. This chain links TRBV4-3 with TRBJ2-5, with D possibly called TRBD1 or TRBD2 (5 bases each). CDR3 length: 15 amino acids. Trimming took 0 bases from V and 5 from J, leaving 13 bases between them. Germline CDR1 reads LGHNA; CDR2 reads YSLEER. The CDR3, as DNA: TGCGCCAGCAGCCAAGATTCTGGGGGTTTGGAGACCCAGTACTTC. Translation gives CASSQDSGGLETQYF.

With regard to this clone: Additional DNA sequences in this sample encode the identical CDR3. The chain employs TRBV5-1 and TRBJ1-1; D gene uncertain. Germline V gene lookup returns CDR1 SGHRS and CDR2 YFSETQ. The length of the CDR3 is 13 residues. The V end lost 5 bases, the J end lost 0 bases, and 8 bases lay between the germline ends. CDR3 nucleotides: TGCGCCAGCAGGGCAAGTGTGAACACTGAAGCTTTCTTT. This gives the protein CASRASVNTEAFF.

The J gene is TRBJ2-1, the V gene TRBV6-6; TRBD1 matches 7 bases. This CDR3 has 11 residues. Germline V gene data show CDR1 as MNHNY and CDR2 as SVGAGI (reference sequence). The V segment lost 6 bases and the J segment 9 bases; nucleotides outside the gene matches: 2. CDR3 amino acids: CASREGAEQFF. The CDR3 DNA is TGTGCCAGCAGAGAGGGGGCTGAGCAGTTCTTC.

The CDR3 reads CASEDKGVSYEQYF. CDR3 bases: TGTGCCAGCGAGGACAAGGGGGTATCCTACGAGCAGTACTTC. J is TRBJ2-7 and V is TRBV6-1; tentatively, D is TRBD1 (6 bases). CDR3 size: 14 residues. Trimming stripped 8 bases from V and 1 base from J, with 15 bases between. The germline CDR1 and CDR2 sequences are MNHNS and SASEGT.

The V gene is TRBV4-3, the J gene TRBJ1-2, with TRBD1 matching over 9 bases. This CDR3 is built from 15 residues. The junction had 8 bases not matched to a gene; V was cut back by 8 bases and J by 1 base. From germline, CDR1 is LGHNA and CDR2 YSLEER. The CDR3 bases are TGCGCCAGCTCCCCCGGGACAGGGTATAACTATGGCTACACCTTC. It yields the protein CASSPGTGYNYGYTF.

This chain uses TRBV5-1 with TRBJ1-6; 7 positions match TRBD1. Germline-derived CDR1 and CDR2 are SGHRS and YFSETQ. CDR3 length: 14 amino acids. With V trimmed by 7 bases and J by 7 bases, 8 bases remained unmatched. CDR3: CASYETGTNSPLHF. In DNA, the CDR3 is TGCGCCAGCTATGAGACAGGGACGAATTCACCCCTCCACTTT.

This clone was observed a single time. This sequence joins TRBV4-3 and TRBJ1-2, with D unclear. V was cut by 0 bases and J by 13 bases, with 12 bases left in between. CDR1 is LGHNA, CDR2 YSLEER, per germline. There are 12 residues in the CDR3. The CDR3 DNA reads as TGCGCCAGCAGCCAAGATGGCGCGAGGACCACCTTC. Translated, it gives CASSQDGARTTF.

Only a few counts were recorded for this clone. The chain is built from TRBV5-4 and TRBJ2-5; D ambiguous. The CDR3 has 15 amino acids. Germline assignment: CDR1 SGHNT and CDR2 YYREEE (reference sequence). V was shortened by 1 base and J by 4 bases, with 14 bases between the two germline ends. The CDR3 spells CASSLRPIVTETQYF. CDR3 coding DNA: TGTGCCAGCAGCTTGAGACCGATTGTGACAGAGACCCAGTACTTC.